This entry lists 30 T cell receptor beta chains sequenced from one sample in a study of tumor-infiltrating lymphocytes in primary liver carcinoma. A constant-region primer served to make TCR beta cDNA from roughly 540 ng total RNA. Three nested multiplex PCR rounds, a slightly modified ARM-PCR method, built the TCR beta libraries. It was with TRBV1-TRBV30 forward primers and a C-beta reverse primer that the first two PCR rounds were run, at approximately 9 cycles each. TCRdb passed the multiplex PCR reads through MiXCR, listing each CDR3 protein once. The sample consists of 90,000 to 100,000 distinct CDR3 sequences, approximately 71% of them appearing once. Unsorted bulk tissue of roughly 18-31 mg yielded co-extracted RNA and DNA. Sequencing used liver tumor tissue from sampling region 5. Subset here: tumor region T5, tumor centre. These receptors all come from an older woman with primary liver carcinoma and hepatitis B virus infection.

To note about this clonotype: The CDR3 carries no conserved terminal phenylalanine or tryptophan, so it likely arises from a read error. This chain uses TRBV11-1 with TRBJ2-1; either TRBD1 or TRBD2 may supply D (6 bases each). The CDR3 spans 13 residues. CDR1 and CDR2 (germline): SGHAT, FQDESV (reference sequence). The CDR3 protein is CAGSAGGFNEQFL. The DNA of the CDR3 is TGTGCCGGCAGTGCCGGGGGCTTCAATGAGCAGTTCCTC.

The V call is TRBV7-9, the J call TRBJ1-2; 7 positions agree with TRBD1. V shed 1 base and J 10 bases; nucleotides not matched to a gene: 12. The CDR3 extends over 15 amino acids. The germline CDR1 and CDR2 sequences are SEHNR and FQNEAQ (reference sequence). CDR3 loop: CASSLGMEGATDYTF. The DNA of the CDR3 is TGTGCCAGCAGCTTAGGGATGGAGGGGGCGACTGACTACACCTTC. Complete variable domain (other parts from reference TRBV7-9 and TRBJ1-2): DTGVSQNPRHKITKRGQNVTFRCDPISEHNRLYWYRQTLGQGPEFLTYFQNEAQLEKSRLLSDRFSAERPKGSFSTLEIQRTEQGDSAMYLCASSLGMEGATDYTFGSGTRLTVV.

Note on this clonotype: A read error may be the cause here, since a much bigger clone is one base away. CDR3 nucleotides: TGCGTCAGCAGTGAGTCGACCAGCGGGCGGGATGAGCAGTTCTTC. Protein: CVSSESTSGRDEQFF. V gene TRBV10-1 combines with J gene TRBJ2-1, with D maybe TRBD2 (6 bases). The length of the CDR3 is 15 residues. Germline V gene lookup returns CDR1 WNHNN and CDR2 SYGVQD (reference sequence).

Worth noting for this clonotype: One end of the junction does not line up with germline, which may come from a read error. This chain uses TRBV6-5 with TRBJ2-2; tentatively, D is TRBD1 (7 bases). This CDR3 region has 15 residues. CDR1 and CDR2 from the germline V gene are MNHEY and SVGAGI. This CDR3 is CASSTYRGLTGELLF. DNA for the CDR3: TGTGCCAGCAGTACCTACAGGGGACTCACCGGGGAGCTGTTATTT.

This clonotype was seen many times. The rearrangement links TRBV28 to TRBJ2-7; D is possibly TRBD1 (5 bases). The germline V gene has CDR1 MDHEN and CDR2 SYDVKM. The ends were cut back, 10 bases at V and 1 base at J, with 14 bases in the middle. CDR3 length equals 13 residues. The CDR3 loop is CATRLDTSYEQYF. CDR3 coding DNA: TGTGCCACCAGGCTGGACACTTCCTACGAGCAGTACTTC.

This clonotype was found once. The conserved closing phenylalanine or tryptophan is absent in this CDR3, likely reflecting a read error. The limits of the CDR3 on the DNA are not certain, so only TCRdb's listed CDR3 is given. This chain connects TRBV5-5 to TRBJ2-1; TRBD2 was called by the table and not checked on the DNA. The CDR3 adds up to 14 amino acids, both ends counted. Germline values: CDR1 SGHKS, CDR2 YYEKEE (reference sequence). CDR3 protein: CASSLEGLRREQIL.

The chain uses TRBV6-5 and TRBJ1-2, with D tentatively TRBD1 (6 bases). The germline gives CDR1 MNHEY, CDR2 SVGAGI. Trimming took 8 bases from V and 2 from J, leaving 12 bases between them. The CDR3 is 13 residues long. The CDR3 here is CASAQGGNYGYTF. The CDR3 DNA is TGTGCCAGCGCACAGGGAGGCAACTATGGCTACACCTTC.

V and J are TRBV29-1 and TRBJ1-1, with D possibly being TRBD1 (5 bases). CDR3 length equals 13 residues. Trimming cost V 7 bases and J 0 bases, with 12 bases left between them. Germline V CDR1 and CDR2: SQVTM, ANQGSEA. The CDR3 here is CSARGEMNTEAFF. The CDR3 DNA is TGCAGCGCCAGAGGGGAGATGAACACTGAAGCTTTCTTT.

A word on this clonotype: Relative to the germline gene, one junction end is altered; a read error may explain this. The rearrangement links TRBV6-6 to TRBJ2-5; no clear D gene. Germline V gives CDR1 MNHNY, CDR2 SVGAGI (reference sequence). This CDR3 is built from 15 residues. DNA for the CDR3: TGTGCCAGCAGCCCCCTTGGATCGAACCAAGAGATCCAGTACTTC. Amino acid sequence: CASSPLGSNQEIQYF.

This clonotype was found many times. The genes are TRBV10-2 and TRBJ2-1; TRBD2 aligns across 8 bases. This CDR3 contains 13 residues. The germline V gene encodes CDR1 WSHSY and CDR2 SAAADI. Losses at the gene ends were 8 bases for V and 9 bases for J; bases not matched to a gene: 9. CDR3 loop: CASVGTSAGEQFF. In nucleotides, the CDR3 is TGCGCCAGCGTTGGGACTAGTGCCGGTGAGCAGTTCTTC.

This clonotype appeared a few times. The chain uses TRBV20-1 and TRBJ2-3; D might be TRBD2 (5 bases). CDR3 length equals 14 residues. The germline CDR1 and CDR2 sequences are DFQATT and SNEGSKA (reference sequence). Trimming took off 3 bases at V and 4 bases at J, with 14 bases between the two ends. CDR3 in amino acids: CSARRAEFADTQYF. DNA for the CDR3: TGCAGTGCTAGGAGGGCCGAGTTCGCAGATACGCAGTATTTT.

This clonotype has a handful of counts. Written as DNA, the CDR3 is TGTGCCAGCGTCGTGAGGGCGGGAACTGAAGCTTTCTTT. Translating it yields CASVVRAGTEAFF. This chain uses TRBV12-3 or TRBV12-4 with TRBJ1-1; D is uncertain. This CDR3 is built from 13 residues. V was shortened by 8 bases and J by 5 bases, with 15 bases between the two germline ends.

The V call is TRBV10-1, the J call TRBJ1-2; D unclear. The germline gives CDR1 WNHNN, CDR2 SYGVQD (reference sequence). Trimming stripped 7 bases from V and 3 bases from J, with 12 bases between. The CDR3 has 13 residues. In nucleotides, the CDR3 is TGCGCCAGCAATGAAGCCAGGTACTATGGCTACACCTTC. Its translation: CASNEARYYGYTF.

Of note for this clonotype: Germline and junction disagree at one end, which may indicate a read error. The chain employs TRBV7-9 and TRBJ2-2; D could derive from TRBD1 or TRBD2 (5 bases each). Germline CDR1 reads SEHNR; CDR2 reads FQNEAQ (reference sequence). CDR3 size: 14 residues. The CDR3 DNA sequence: TGTGCCAGCAGCATGGGACCGAACACCGGGGAGCTGGTTTTT. Its translation: CASSMGPNTGELVF. Full variable domain (missing parts from reference TRBV7-9 and TRBJ2-2): DTGVSQNPRHKITKRGQNVTFRCDPISEHNRLYWYRQTLGQGPEFLTYFQNEAQLEKSRLLSDRFSAERPKGSFSTLEIQRTEQGDSAMYLCASSMGPNTGELVFGEGSRLTVL.

About this clonotype: Being one base from a much bigger clone, this may be a read error. The rearrangement uses TRBV6-5 and TRBJ2-7; 9 nucleotides match TRBD2. Germline V CDR1 and CDR2: MNHEY, SVGAGI. The CDR3 is made up of 13 amino acids. Trimming cost V 6 bases and J 6 bases; bases outside gene matches: 6. CDR3 DNA: TGTGCCAGCAGCGTAGCGGGAGAGAGCGAGCAGTACTTC. Translated, it gives CASSVAGESEQYF.

A remark on this clonotype: A read error may explain this, as a much larger clone is one base away. The V call is TRBV7-9, the J call TRBJ2-3; D unresolved. The germline CDR1 and CDR2 sequences are SEHNR and FQNEAQ (reference sequence). This CDR3 has 11 amino acids. The ends were cut back, 6 bases at V and 4 bases at J, with 5 bases in the middle. DNA for the CDR3: TGTGCCAGCAGGCATTCAGATACGCAGTATTTT. Translation: CASRHSDTQYF.

This clonotype was picked up a small number of times. The CDR3 DNA is TGTGCCTGGAGTATACATTACGAGCAGTACTTC. This translates into CAWSIHYEQYF. V is TRBV30 and J is TRBJ2-7; D remains unclear. The CDR3 totals 11 residues. Germline loops: CDR1 GTSNPN, CDR2 SVGIG (reference sequence). The V gene lost 2 bases and the J gene lost 4 bases, with 6 bases spanning the gap.

This clonotype has just one count. The chain couples TRBV6-1 to TRBJ1-5; possibly TRBD1 for D (6 bases). V was trimmed by 11 bases and J by 1 base, leaving 12 bases between them. This CDR3 is built from 13 residues. Germline V CDR1 and CDR2: MNHNS, SASEGT. DNA for the CDR3: TGTGCCTGGAGACAGGCGAGCAATCAGCCCCAGCATTTT. The encoded protein is CAWRQASNQPQHF.

The J gene is TRBJ2-2, the V gene TRBV12-3 or TRBV12-4; 7 nucleotides match TRBD2. With V trimmed by 6 bases and J by 3 bases, 10 bases remained unmatched. CDR3 length equals 16 residues. The CDR3 DNA sequence: TGTGCCAGCAGAGCCTGGGAGGGAGAATACACCGGGGAGCTGTTTTTT. Protein product: CASRAWEGEYTGELFF.

In the case of this clonotype: One end of the junction is discordant with germline, which a read error may explain. The chain joins TRBV5-1 to TRBJ2-5, with no clear D. The CDR3 consists of 13 residues. Germline CDR1 and CDR2: SGHRS and YFSETQ. The CDR3 DNA follows: TGCGCCAGCAGCCTGCCAGACCAAGAGGCCCAGTACTTC. It codes for CASSLPDQEAQYF.

This clonotype was observed a few times. The chain combines TRBV7-9 with TRBJ2-7; D call uncertain. From germline, CDR1 is SEHNR and CDR2 FQNEAQ (reference sequence). The V and J ends lost 5 bases and 10 bases respectively, with 12 bases between them. The CDR3 is made up of 11 amino acids. CDR3 loop: CASSPLSDQYF. CDR3 in DNA: TGTGCCAGCAGCCCCCTTTCCGACCAGTACTTC.

About this clonotype itself: One end of the junction varies from germline; a read error may be responsible. The chain uses TRBV28 and TRBJ2-5, with TRBD2 matching 7 bases. The CDR3 contains 16 residues. Germline V gene sequence: CDR1 MDHEN, CDR2 SYDVKM. The CDR3 sequence is CTSSTRTRGNLETQYF. As DNA, the CDR3 is TGTACCAGCAGTACCCGGACTAGAGGGAATTTAGAGACCCAGTACTTC.

This clonotype was seen only a few times. CDR3 amino acids: CATVRGALRNEQYF. CDR3 nucleotide sequence: TGTGCCACCGTCAGAGGAGCTCTACGGAATGAGCAGTACTTC. The chain couples TRBV28 to TRBJ2-7; D unresolved. Germline assignment: CDR1 MDHEN and CDR2 SYDVKM. The CDR3 consists of 14 residues. The V and J ends lost 10 bases and 7 bases respectively, with 23 bases between them.

About this clonotype: One end of the junction is discordant with germline, which a read error may explain. The genes are TRBV29-1 and TRBJ2-7; D might be TRBD1 (6 bases). The germline V gene encodes CDR1 SQVTM and CDR2 ANQGSEA. The CDR3 consists of 13 residues. CDR3: CSAWTEGRYEHYF. CDR3 DNA sequence: TGCAGCGCCTGGACAGAGGGCAGGTACGAGCACTACTTC.

In its sample, this clonotype was seen many times. The rearrangement joins TRBV29-1 to TRBJ1-1; no clear D. This CDR3 contains 11 residues. V was pared by 0 bases and J by 10 bases, with 9 bases between. Germline CDR1 SQVTM, CDR2 ANQGSEA. CDR3 coding DNA: TGCAGCGTTGAAGAGACCTACAGAGCTTTCTTT. Its protein product is CSVEETYRAFF. Drawing the rest from reference TRBV29-1 and TRBJ1-1, the complete variable domain is SAVISQKPSRDICQRGTSLTIQCQVDSQVTMMFWYRQQPGQSLTLIATANQGSEATYESGFVIDKFPISRPNLTFSTLTVSNMSPEDSSIYLCSVEETYRAFFGQGTRLTVV.

As regards this clonotype: The junction shows a germline mismatch at one end, possibly a read error. J is TRBJ2-1 and V is TRBV11-3; D unclear. Germline V gene sequence: CDR1 SGHNT, CDR2 YENEEA. The CDR3 consists of 11 residues. CDR3 nucleotide sequence: TGTGTCAGCAGCCTGACTTGTGAGCAGTTCTTC. Protein: CVSSLTCEQFF. Together with reference TRBV11-3 and TRBJ2-1, the CDR3 gives the full variable domain: EAGVVQSPRYKIIEKKQPVAFWCNPISGHNTLYWYLQNLGQGPELLIRYENEEAVDDSQLPKDRFSAERLKGVDSTLKIQPAELGDSAVYLCVSSLTCEQFFGPGTRLTVL.

This clonotype is classed as medium-sized. V usage is TRBV11-2 and J usage is TRBJ1-1; no clear D. The CDR3 is made up of 13 amino acids. V gave up 0 bases and J gave up 8 bases, with 10 bases separating them. Germline CDR1 and CDR2: SGHAT and FQNNGV. The CDR3 DNA is TGTGCCAGCAGCTTAGAGAGGTCTTCCGAAGCTTTCTTT. Amino acid sequence: CASSLERSSEAFF.

As concerns this clonotype: Compared with germline, one end of the junction differs, possibly owing to a read error. This sequence joins TRBV11-2 and TRBJ1-2; D not certain. CDR1 is SGHAT and CDR2 is FQNNGV in the germline V gene. CDR3 length equals 14 residues. The CDR3: CASRPGLNNYGYIF. CDR3 DNA sequence: TGTGCCAGCAGGCCCGGGCTGAATAACTATGGCTACATCTTC.

As to this clonotype: A much bigger clone sits one base away, suggesting this may be a read error. The chain joins TRBV5-3 to TRBJ2-1; D assignment may be TRBD1 or TRBD2 (5 bases each). TRBV5-3 is treated as an ORF (open reading frame) with a function not yet certain. Between the trimmed V and J ends, which lost 3 bases and 7 bases, there was a span of 26 bases. The CDR3 extends over 18 amino acids. The CDR3 loop is CARSCPPEGTDRLNEQFF. CDR3 DNA sequence: TGTGCCAGAAGCTGCCCACCAGAAGGGACCGACAGACTGAATGAGCAGTTCTTC.

Concerning this clonotype: The CDR3 does not end in the conserved phenylalanine or tryptophan, so this is likely a read error. This chain joins TRBV11-3 and TRBJ2-3; unclear D gene. Germline-derived CDR1 and CDR2 are SGHNT and YENEEA. CDR3 length equals 15 residues. The CDR3 is CASSLDRHITDMQYL. CDR3 sequence (DNA): TGTGCCAGCAGCTTAGATCGACATATTACAGATATGCAGTATCTT.